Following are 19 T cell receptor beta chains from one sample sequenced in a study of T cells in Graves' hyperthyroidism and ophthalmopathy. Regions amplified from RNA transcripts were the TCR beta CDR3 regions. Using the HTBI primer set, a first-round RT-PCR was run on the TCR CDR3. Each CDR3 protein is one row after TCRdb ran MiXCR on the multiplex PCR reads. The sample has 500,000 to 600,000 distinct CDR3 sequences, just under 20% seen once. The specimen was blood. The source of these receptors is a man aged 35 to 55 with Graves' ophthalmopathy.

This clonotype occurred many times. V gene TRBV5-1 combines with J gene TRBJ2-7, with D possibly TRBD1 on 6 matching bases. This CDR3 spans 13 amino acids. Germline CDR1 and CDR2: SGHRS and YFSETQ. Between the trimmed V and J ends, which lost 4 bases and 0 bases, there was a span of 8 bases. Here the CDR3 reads CASSPDSSYEQYF. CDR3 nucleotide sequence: TGCGCCAGCAGCCCGGACAGCTCCTACGAGCAGTACTTC. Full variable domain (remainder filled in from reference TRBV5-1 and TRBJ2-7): KAGVTQTPRYLIKTRGQQVTLSCSPISGHRSVSWYQQTPGQGLQFLFEYFSETQRNKGNFPGRFSGRQFSNSRSEMNVSTLELGDSALYLCASSPDSSYEQYFGPGTRLTVT.

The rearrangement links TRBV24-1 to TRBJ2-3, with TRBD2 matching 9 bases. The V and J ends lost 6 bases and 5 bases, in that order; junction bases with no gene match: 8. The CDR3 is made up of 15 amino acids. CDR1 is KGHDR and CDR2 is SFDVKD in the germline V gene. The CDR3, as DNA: TGTGCCACCAGTATTGCGGGAGGGCAGGGAGATACGCAGTATTTT. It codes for CATSIAGGQGDTQYF.

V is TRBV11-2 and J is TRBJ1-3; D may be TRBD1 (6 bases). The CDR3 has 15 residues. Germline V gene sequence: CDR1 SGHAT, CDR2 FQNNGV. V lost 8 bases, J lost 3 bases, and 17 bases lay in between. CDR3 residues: CASGYPGTLGNTIYF. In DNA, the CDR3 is TGTGCCAGCGGATACCCCGGGACACTTGGAAACACCATATATTTT.

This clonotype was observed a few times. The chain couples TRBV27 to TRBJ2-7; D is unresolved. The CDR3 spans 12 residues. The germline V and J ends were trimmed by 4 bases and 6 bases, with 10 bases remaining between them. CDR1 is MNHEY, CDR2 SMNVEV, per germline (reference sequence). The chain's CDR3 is CASSSPPGEQYF. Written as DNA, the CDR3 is TGTGCCAGCAGTTCCCCCCCCGGCGAGCAGTACTTC.

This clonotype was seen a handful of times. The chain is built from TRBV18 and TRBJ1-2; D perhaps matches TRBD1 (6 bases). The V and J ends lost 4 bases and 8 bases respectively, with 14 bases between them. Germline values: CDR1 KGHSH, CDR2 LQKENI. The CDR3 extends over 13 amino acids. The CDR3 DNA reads TGTGCCAGCTCACAACATACAGGGAAGGGCTACACCTTC. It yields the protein CASSQHTGKGYTF. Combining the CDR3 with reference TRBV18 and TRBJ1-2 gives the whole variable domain NAGVMQNPRHLVRRRGQEARLRCSPMKGHSHVYWYRQLPEEGLKFMVYLQKENIIDESGMPKERFSAEFPKEGPSILRIQQVVRGDSAAYFCASSQHTGKGYTFGSGTRLTVV.

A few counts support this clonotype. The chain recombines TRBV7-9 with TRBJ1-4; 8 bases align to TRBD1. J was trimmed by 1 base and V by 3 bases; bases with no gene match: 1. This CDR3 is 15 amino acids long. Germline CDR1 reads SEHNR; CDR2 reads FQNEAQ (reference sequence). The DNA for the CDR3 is TGTGCCAGCAGCTTGGACAGGGTAACTAATGAAAAACTGTTTTTT. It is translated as CASSLDRVTNEKLFF.

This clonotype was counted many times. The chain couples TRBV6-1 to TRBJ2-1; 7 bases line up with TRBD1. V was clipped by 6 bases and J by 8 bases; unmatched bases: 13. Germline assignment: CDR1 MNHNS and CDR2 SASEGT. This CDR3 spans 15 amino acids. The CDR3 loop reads CASRTTAEGGDEQFF. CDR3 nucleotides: TGTGCCAGCAGGACCACGGCCGAAGGGGGCGATGAGCAGTTCTTC.

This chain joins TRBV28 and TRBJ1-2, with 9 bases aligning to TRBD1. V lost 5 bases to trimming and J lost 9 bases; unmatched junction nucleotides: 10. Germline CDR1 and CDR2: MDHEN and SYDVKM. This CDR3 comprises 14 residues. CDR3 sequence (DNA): TGTGCCAGCAGTCCCCCGGGACAGGGAAACCGCTACACCTTC. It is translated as CASSPPGQGNRYTF.

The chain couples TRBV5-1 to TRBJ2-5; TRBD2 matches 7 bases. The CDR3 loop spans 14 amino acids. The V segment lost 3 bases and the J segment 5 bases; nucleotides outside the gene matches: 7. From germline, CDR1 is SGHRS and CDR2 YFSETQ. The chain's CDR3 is CASSSGLSVETQYF. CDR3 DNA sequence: TGCGCCAGCAGCTCGGGACTAAGCGTGGAGACCCAGTACTTC.

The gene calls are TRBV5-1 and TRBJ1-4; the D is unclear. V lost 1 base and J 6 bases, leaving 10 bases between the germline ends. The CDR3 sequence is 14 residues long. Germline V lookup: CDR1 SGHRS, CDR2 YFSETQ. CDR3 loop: CASSLTSTDEKLFF. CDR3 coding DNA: TGCGCCAGCAGCTTGACGTCTACTGATGAAAAACTGTTTTTT.

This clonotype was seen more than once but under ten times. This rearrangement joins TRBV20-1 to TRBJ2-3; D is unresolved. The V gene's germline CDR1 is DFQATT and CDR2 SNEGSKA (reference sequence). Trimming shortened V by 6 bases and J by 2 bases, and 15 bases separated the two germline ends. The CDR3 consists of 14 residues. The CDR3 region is CSAKFPSLTDTQYF. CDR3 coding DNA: TGCAGTGCGAAGTTTCCCTCACTCACAGATACGCAGTATTTT.

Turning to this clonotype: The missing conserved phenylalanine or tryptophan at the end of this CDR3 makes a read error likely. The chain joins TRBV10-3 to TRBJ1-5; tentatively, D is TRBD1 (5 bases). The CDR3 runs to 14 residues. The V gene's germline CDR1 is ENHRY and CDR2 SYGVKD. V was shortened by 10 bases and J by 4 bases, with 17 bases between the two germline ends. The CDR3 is CASRPGTGNQPQHL. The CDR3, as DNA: TGTGCCAGCAGGCCCGGGACGGGGAATCAGCCCCAGCATCTT.

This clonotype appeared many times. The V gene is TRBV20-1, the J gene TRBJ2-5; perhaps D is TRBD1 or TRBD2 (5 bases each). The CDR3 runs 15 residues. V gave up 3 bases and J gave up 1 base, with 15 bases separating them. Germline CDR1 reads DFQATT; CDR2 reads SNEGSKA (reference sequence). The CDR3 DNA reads TGCAGTGCTAGGAGTCCCGAGGGGTTCCAAGAGACCCAGTACTTC. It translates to CSARSPEGFQETQYF.

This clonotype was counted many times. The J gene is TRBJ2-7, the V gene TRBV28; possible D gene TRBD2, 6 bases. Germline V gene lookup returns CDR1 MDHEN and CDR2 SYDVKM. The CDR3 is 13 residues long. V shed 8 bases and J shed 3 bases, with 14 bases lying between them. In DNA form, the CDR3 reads TGTGCCAGCGATTCGGGAGTAGGCTACGAGCAGTACTTC. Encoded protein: CASDSGVGYEQYF.

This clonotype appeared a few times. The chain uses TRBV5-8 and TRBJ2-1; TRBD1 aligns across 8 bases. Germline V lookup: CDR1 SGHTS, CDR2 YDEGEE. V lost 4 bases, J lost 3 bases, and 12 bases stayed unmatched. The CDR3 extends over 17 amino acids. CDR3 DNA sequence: TGTGCCAGCAGCCGCGTCCAGGGGGCGTGGGTCTACAATGAGCAGTTCTTC. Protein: CASSRVQGAWVYNEQFF.

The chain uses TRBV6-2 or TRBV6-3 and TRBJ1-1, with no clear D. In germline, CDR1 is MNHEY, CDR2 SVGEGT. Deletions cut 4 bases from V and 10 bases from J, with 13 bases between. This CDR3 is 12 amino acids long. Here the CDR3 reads CASSLSAGPAFF. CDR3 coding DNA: TGTGCCAGCAGTTTATCGGCCGGGCCAGCTTTCTTT.

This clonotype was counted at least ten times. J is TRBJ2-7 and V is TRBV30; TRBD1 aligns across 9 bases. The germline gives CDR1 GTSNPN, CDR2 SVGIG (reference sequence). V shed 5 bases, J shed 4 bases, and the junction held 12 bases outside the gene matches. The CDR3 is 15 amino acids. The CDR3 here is CAWGGSRTGEYEQYF. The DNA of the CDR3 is TGTGCCTGGGGGGGGAGCCGGACAGGGGAATACGAGCAGTACTTC.

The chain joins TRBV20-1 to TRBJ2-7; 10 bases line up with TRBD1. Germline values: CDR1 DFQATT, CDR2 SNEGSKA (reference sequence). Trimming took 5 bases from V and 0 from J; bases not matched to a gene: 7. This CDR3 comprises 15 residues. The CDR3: CSAYLGQGSSYEQYF. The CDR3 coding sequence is TGCAGTGCTTATTTGGGACAGGGGAGCTCCTACGAGCAGTACTTC.

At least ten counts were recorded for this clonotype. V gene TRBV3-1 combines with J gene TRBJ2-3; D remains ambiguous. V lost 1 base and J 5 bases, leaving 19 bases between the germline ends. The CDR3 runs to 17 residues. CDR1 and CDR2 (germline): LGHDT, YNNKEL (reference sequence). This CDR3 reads CASSQVATSPGRDTQYF. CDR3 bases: TGTGCCAGCAGCCAAGTGGCGACTTCACCCGGGCGAGATACGCAGTATTTT.